These T cell receptor beta chains were read from a single sample in a study of blood T cell repertoires in COVID-19. Libraries were prepared by immunoSEQ multiplex PCR; TCRdb keeps only in-frame clonotypes and omits some of them. Altogether around 300,000 clones are present, nearly 90% being singletons, with the ten largest covering approximately 0.98%. Sequencing was done on a sample of peripheral blood. These receptors were obtained from a woman aged 40 to 49 with COVID-19, enrolled during active disease. Each CDR3 is given with its conserved first and last residue. The D gene is left open where the match is weak. A clone size is listed for some rows: how often the clone was seen (once, few, many), or a class if it is expanded.

15 TRBD1 TRBJ2-2 TRBV19 - CASSMGQANTGELFF TGTGCCAGTAGTATGGGACAGGCGAACACCGGGGAGCTGTTTTTT
15 - TRBJ2-3 TRBV30 - CAWSKESASTDTQYF TGTGCCTGGAGTAAGGAGTCTGCTAGCACAGATACGCAGTATTTT
17 TRBD2 TRBJ2-7 TRBV5-1 - CASSLGLAGLQTYEQYF TGCGCCAGCAGCTTGGGGTTAGCGGGACTACAGACCTACGAGCAGTACTTC
13 TRBD1 TRBJ1-2 TRBV7-3 few CATSPGQGYGYTF TGTGCCACCTCACCGGGACAGGGATATGGCTACACCTTC
14 - TRBJ1-1 TRBV7-2 once CASSPVGGGTEAFF TGTGCCAGCAGCCCGGTGGGGGGGGGCACTGAAGCTTTCTTT
13 - TRBJ1-1 TRBV12-3/TRBV12-4 - CASSFAENTEAFF TGTGCCAGCAGTTTTGCGGAGAACACTGAAGCTTTCTTT
16 TRBD2 TRBJ2-1 TRBV19 - CASSSRGTSGRGEQFF TGTGCCAGTAGCTCTAGGGGGACTAGCGGGAGAGGTGAGCAGTTCTTC
15 - TRBJ1-5 TRBV7-9 - CASSSAALEAQPQHF TGTGCCAGCAGCTCCGCCGCATTGGAGGCCCAGCCCCAGCATTTT
15 TRBD1 TRBJ1-1 TRBV2 - CASTYGTGSSTEAFF TGTGCCAGCACCTATGGGACAGGGTCGAGCACTGAAGCTTTCTTT
13 - TRBJ2-3 TRBV5-4 once CASSSRGTDTQYF TGTGCCAGCAGCTCCAGGGGCACAGATACGCAGTATTTT
15 - TRBJ2-5 TRBV7-9 - CASSLAPAGQETQYF TGTGCCAGCAGCTTAGCGCCGGCAGGCCAAGAGACCCAGTACTTC
15 TRBD1 TRBJ1-4 TRBV4-1 - CASSQGDRVDEKLFF TGCGCCAGCAGCCAGGGGGACAGGGTAGACGAAAAACTGTTTTTT
15 TRBD2 TRBJ2-4 TRBV20-1 - CSASASGKAKNIQYF TGCAGTGCTAGTGCCAGCGGGAAAGCCAAAAACATTCAGTACTTC
16 TRBD1 TRBJ2-6 TRBV18 - CASSPLRGSGANVLTF TGTGCCAGCTCACCTCTCAGGGGGTCTGGGGCCAACGTCCTGACTTTC
15 - TRBJ2-7 TRBV30 - CAWSTWGKGGYEQYF TGTGCCTGGAGTACCTGGGGTAAAGGGGGCTACGAGCAGTACTTC
14 - TRBJ1-6 TRBV28 - CASSDGGKGSPLHF TGTGCCAGCAGCGACGGGGGGAAGGGTTCACCCCTCCACTTT
14 TRBD1 TRBJ2-1 TRBV5-6 - CASSFRTGVNEQFF TGTGCCAGCAGCTTTAGGACAGGGGTGAATGAGCAGTTCTTC
11 - TRBJ1-2 TRBV6-1 - CASSERRGYTF TGTGCCAGCAGTGAACGGAGGGGCTACACCTTC
16 - TRBJ1-2 TRBV9 once CASSVALRQPTYGYTF TGTGCCAGCAGCGTAGCGTTGAGGCAGCCGACCTATGGCTACACCTTC
14 - TRBJ1-5 TRBV6-5 - CASSYRLSNQPQHF TGTGCCAGCAGTTATAGATTGAGCAATCAGCCCCAGCATTTT
14 TRBD2 TRBJ2-1 TRBV29-1 once CSVALAGGPREQFF TGCAGCGTCGCCCTAGCGGGGGGGCCGAGAGAGCAGTTCTTC
14 - TRBJ2-3 TRBV6-6 - CATKDVGASDTQYF TGTGCCACCAAGGATGTTGGGGCCTCAGATACGCAGTATTTT
16 TRBD1 TRBJ1-6 TRBV28 - CASSPQAGQGHQSLHF TGTGCCAGCAGTCCCCAAGCCGGACAGGGTCATCAGAGCCTCCACTTT
15 TRBD1 TRBJ2-2 TRBV5-1 - CASSLDRGDTGELFF TGCGCCAGCAGCCTGGACAGGGGAGACACCGGGGAGCTGTTTTTT
14 TRBD1 TRBJ2-7 TRBV6-5 - CASSWGQGDYEQYF TGTGCCAGCAGTTGGGGACAGGGTGATTACGAGCAGTACTTC
14 TRBD1 TRBJ2-5 TRBV5-5 once CASRTRGWQETQYF TGTGCCAGCCGAACCAGGGGGTGGCAAGAGACCCAGTACTTC
11 TRBD1 TRBJ2-7 TRBV20-1 few CSAKDREEQYF TGCAGTGCTAAGGACAGGGAGGAGCAGTACTTC
14 - TRBJ2-1 TRBV9 - CASSLQSAYNEQFF TGTGCCAGCAGCCTGCAATCGGCCTACAATGAGCAGTTCTTC
16 - TRBJ2-7 TRBV19 - CASSIGAAGTAYEQYF TGTGCCAGTAGTATCGGGGCCGCAGGGACTGCCTACGAGCAGTACTTC
14 TRBD1 TRBJ2-7 TRBV27 - CASRRDSWLDEQYF TGTGCCAGCAGACGGGACAGTTGGCTCGACGAGCAGTACTTC
13 TRBD1 TRBJ1-1 TRBV7-3 - CASSFRDRTEAFF TGTGCCAGCAGCTTTAGGGACAGGACTGAAGCTTTCTTT
16 TRBD1 TRBJ2-1 TRBV2 - CASSLGTGGVYNEQFF TGTGCCAGCAGCCTCGGGACAGGGGGCGTCTACAATGAGCAGTTCTTC
16 TRBD2 TRBJ2-1 TRBV5-1 - CASSWGLAGLYNEQFF TGCGCCAGCAGCTGGGGACTAGCGGGACTCTACAATGAGCAGTTCTTC
16 TRBD1 TRBJ1-2 TRBV7-2 - CASSRRQGAGSYGYTF TGTGCCAGCAGCAGAAGACAGGGGGCTGGGAGCTATGGCTACACCTTC
15 - TRBJ1-4 TRBV4-3 - CASSQEARVNEKLFF TGCGCCAGCAGCCAAGAGGCCAGGGTGAATGAAAAACTGTTTTTT
16 TRBD1 TRBJ1-3 TRBV7-8 few CASSRGGQGAGNTIYF TGTGCCAGCAGCCGTGGGGGACAGGGGGCTGGAAACACCATATATTTT
12 - TRBJ1-1 TRBV30 - CAWSVPGAEAFF TGTGCCTGGAGTGTACCGGGGGCTGAAGCTTTCTTT
14 - TRBJ2-6 TRBV29-1 - CSVDQGSGANVLTF TGCAGCGTTGATCAGGGCTCTGGGGCCAACGTCCTGACTTTC
15 - TRBJ1-5 TRBV7-2 - CASSSRGNSNQPQHF TGTGCCAGCAGCTCTAGGGGCAATAGCAATCAGCCCCAGCATTTT
14 - TRBJ1-1 TRBV6-5 - CASRAQVVDTEAFF TGTGCCAGCAGGGCACAGGTCGTCGACACTGAAGCTTTCTTT
14 TRBD1 TRBJ1-4 TRBV30 - CAWTRTGSIGKLFF TGTGCCTGGACTAGGACAGGGTCGATAGGAAAACTGTTTTTT
17 TRBD2 TRBJ2-3 TRBV4-1 - CASSQESGLGLTDTQYF TGCGCCAGCAGCCAAGAGTCGGGACTAGGACTTACAGATACGCAGTATTTT
11 TRBD1 TRBJ1-1 TRBV27 - CASRGGTGVGF TGTGCCAGCCGAGGGGGGACAGGGGTAGGATTT
14 - TRBJ1-4 TRBV9 - CASSSESPTRKLFF TGTGCCAGCTCCTCAGAATCTCCAACGAGGAAACTGTTTTTT
13 - TRBJ2-5 TRBV7-9 few CASSRGNRETQYF TGTGCCAGCAGCAGAGGCAACAGGGAGACCCAGTACTTC
16 - TRBJ2-5 TRBV7-2 - CASSLVGDFAMETQYF TGTGCCAGCAGCTTAGTAGGCGACTTCGCGATGGAGACCCAGTACTTC
15 - TRBJ2-3 TRBV6-4 - CASSEATTGTDTQYF TGTGCCAGCAGTGAAGCCACCACCGGCACAGATACGCAGTATTTT
15 - TRBJ1-3 TRBV30 - CAWGRLGGQGNTIYF TGTGCCTGGGGGCGCTTAGGTGGACAAGGAAACACCATATATTTT
15 - TRBJ1-1 TRBV4-1 - CASSPTTTRQNEAFF TGCGCCAGCAGTCCCACCACCACAAGACAGAATGAAGCTTTCTTT
15 TRBD1 TRBJ1-5 TRBV2 - CASRLRQGPNQPQHF TGTGCCAGCAGATTAAGACAGGGACCCAATCAGCCCCAGCATTTT
15 - TRBJ1-5 TRBV2 - CASSEPPSSDQPQHF TGTGCCAGCAGTGAACCCCCGAGCTCCGATCAGCCCCAGCATTTT
14 - TRBJ2-1 TRBV5-1 - CASSLDRAYNEQFF TGCGCCAGCAGCTTGGACAGGGCTTACAATGAGCAGTTCTTC